The 14 T cell receptor beta chains in this list originate from one sample, sequenced in a study of patients and donors after allogeneic stem cell transplantation. TCRdb used MiXCR to reprocess the RT-PCR reads, holding one entry per CDR3 protein. The table has about 200,000 distinct CDR3 sequences, around two fifths seen once. Specimen: blood, either unsorted or a sorted T cell fraction (not recorded which). The receptors derive from a human donor who was either an allogeneic HSCT recipient or a stem cell or donor lymphocyte infusion donor (not recorded which). It is not recorded whose cells these are; they may come from a transplant donor.

CDR3 sequence reads: CASSFTGGRYYGYTF. CDR3 in DNA: TGTGCCAGCAGCTTCACAGGGGGTCGATACTATGGCTACACCTTC. J is TRBJ1-2 and V is TRBV7-2, with 8 positions matching TRBD1. V lost 3 bases, J lost 3 bases, and 6 bases stayed unmatched. Germline V gene sequence: CDR1 SGHTA, CDR2 FQGNSA. This CDR3 contains 15 residues.

This clonotype appeared a few times. The chain has TRBV12-3 or TRBV12-4 and TRBJ1-1, with D unclear. V lost 6 bases and J 9 bases, leaving 17 bases between the germline ends. The CDR3 is 13 amino acids. The DNA for the CDR3 is TGTGCCAGCAGCCTGGCCGAGGGAGGGAAAGCTTTCTTT. Translating it yields CASSLAEGGKAFF.

This clonotype has a handful of counts. The genes are TRBV20-1 and TRBJ1-2; D is possibly TRBD1 (6 bases). V lost 4 bases and J lost 7, with 19 bases in between. CDR1 DFQATT and CDR2 SNEGSKA come from the germline V gene (reference sequence). There are 14 residues in the CDR3. The CDR3 region is CSATQGQAFSGYTF. DNA of the CDR3: TGCAGTGCTACCCAGGGGCAGGCCTTCTCTGGCTACACCTTC.

This clonotype was found a few times. The chain carries TRBV15 and TRBJ1-1; tentatively, D is TRBD1 (5 bases). The CDR3 extends over 13 amino acids. The germline V and J ends were trimmed by 3 bases and 2 bases, with 7 bases remaining between them. CDR1 LNHNV and CDR2 YYDKDF come from the germline V gene (reference sequence). The CDR3 sequence is CATSSRANTEAFF. The DNA for the CDR3 is TGTGCCACCAGCAGCAGGGCAAACACTGAAGCTTTCTTT.

The J gene is TRBJ1-4, the V gene TRBV5-1; tentatively, D is TRBD1 (5 bases). The CDR3 extends over 16 amino acids. Germline-derived CDR1 and CDR2 are SGHRS and YFSETQ. Trimming stripped 3 bases from V and 1 base from J, with 13 bases between. CDR3 in amino acids: CASSWTRGGTNEKLFF. The DNA for the CDR3 is TGCGCCAGCAGCTGGACCCGTGGGGGAACTAATGAAAAACTGTTTTTT.

The chain carries TRBV10-3 and TRBJ1-3; TRBD1 might be the D (5 bases). The CDR3 contains 16 residues. CDR1 ENHRY and CDR2 SYGVKD come from the germline V gene. V lost 0 bases and J lost 0, with 9 bases in between. CDR3 DNA: TGTGCCATCAGTGAGTCGGGGACTCCCTCTGGAAACACCATATATTTT. The encoded protein is CAISESGTPSGNTIYF.

This clonotype was detected a few times. This sequence joins TRBV12-3 or TRBV12-4 and TRBJ1-4, with 9 bases that match TRBD1. The CDR3 is 13 residues long. The ends lost 6 bases at V and 10 bases at J; junction bases unmatched: 6. The CDR3 DNA is TGTGCCAGCAGCCAACAGGGGGCAAGAAAACTGTTTTTT. It specifies CASSQQGARKLFF.

This clonotype was picked up a small number of times. The rearrangement links TRBV5-1 to TRBJ2-7; D perhaps matches TRBD2 (6 bases). Germline V lookup: CDR1 SGHRS, CDR2 YFSETQ. The V and J ends lost 7 bases and 4 bases respectively, with 18 bases between them. The CDR3 is made up of 14 amino acids. CDR3 DNA sequence: TGCGCCAGCGCCTCTCCCGGGACTCCTTACGAGCAGTACTTC. Its translation is CASASPGTPYEQYF.

The gene calls are TRBV20-1 and TRBJ1-1, with D perhaps TRBD1 (5 bases). The CDR3 is 14 amino acids. The germline gives CDR1 DFQATT, CDR2 SNEGSKA (reference sequence). With 4 bases removed from V and 1 base from J, the gap between germline ends came to 13 bases. The CDR3 DNA is TGCAGTGCTACCATCGGGGCGACGAACACTGAAGCTTTCTTT. Translated, it gives CSATIGATNTEAFF.

The chain uses TRBV6-5 and TRBJ1-1; no firm D call. The CDR3 runs to 13 residues. Trimming stripped 2 bases from V and 1 base from J, with 5 bases between. Per the germline V gene, CDR1 is MNHEY and CDR2 is SVGAGI. In DNA, the CDR3 is TGTGCCAGCAGTTACGCGGGGAACACTGAAGCTTTCTTT. Encoded protein: CASSYAGNTEAFF.

This chain connects TRBV7-6 to TRBJ2-4; D possibly corresponds to TRBD1 (5 bases). This CDR3 has 13 residues. Germline V CDR1 and CDR2: SGHVS, FNYEAQ. V was pared by 4 bases and J by 3 bases, with 7 bases between. As DNA, the CDR3 is TGTGCCAGCAGCTCAGGGTACAAAAACATTCAGTACTTC. It yields the protein CASSSGYKNIQYF.

A note on this clonotype: One junction end disagrees with the germline gene, perhaps due to a read error. V gene TRBV20-1 combines with J gene TRBJ2-3; TRBD2 matches at 7 bases. Looked up from germline, CDR1 is DFQATT and CDR2 is SNEGSKA (reference sequence). The CDR3 is 13 residues long. The CDR3 loop reads CSSRAGSTDTQYF. DNA for the CDR3: TGCAGTTCTAGAGCGGGGTCCACAGATACGCAGTATTTT.

The chain recombines TRBV4-1 with TRBJ1-6, with D possibly matching TRBD1 (5 bases). The CDR3 runs 18 residues. Germline V lookup: CDR1 MGHRA, CDR2 YSYEKL. V gave up 1 base and J gave up 5 bases, with 18 bases separating them. In DNA form, the CDR3 reads TGCGCCAGCAGCCAAGGACACACCCCGGGGGTTAATAATTCACCCCTCCACTTT. Residues: CASSQGHTPGVNNSPLHF.

The chain has TRBV6-1 and TRBJ1-2; D remains unclear. Germline values: CDR1 MNHNS, CDR2 SASEGT. The length of the CDR3 is 13 residues. V gave up 8 bases and J gave up 5 bases, with 15 bases separating them. The CDR3 spells CASVPTSQYGYTF. The CDR3 nucleotides read TGTGCCAGCGTCCCTACGTCGCAGTATGGCTACACCTTC.